The source of this T cell receptor (beta chain) is a study of cytomegalovirus exposure and HLA in healthy donors. Study-wide background: Both the approximately 120 validation repertoires and the roughly 640 first-cohort repertoires used the same platform, as reported by a later analysis.

A few counts support this clone. The antigen is undetermined. Notes on the study in general: First-cohort TCR clusters tended to co-occur in the 120 or so validation repertoires, a later analysis found.

TCRdb keeps only in-frame clones here, not all; method: immunoSEQ multiplex PCR. The data contain roughly 350,000 clones, about nine tenths of them seen just once; the ten biggest clones take up approximately 0.84%. Trimming shortened V by 0 bases and J by 11 bases, and 13 bases separated the two germline ends. CDR1 and CDR2 (germline): LGHNA, YNFKEQ. The CDR3 loop spans 14 amino acids. The sample comprised PBMCs. The source is a woman aged 18-29 years in good health and CMV-seronegative. The chain is built from TRBV4-2 and TRBJ1-4; perhaps TRBD1 as D (6 bases). The CDR3, as DNA: TGTGCCAGCAGCCAAGATCAGGGACACGAGAAACTGTTTTTT. Translating gives CASSQDQGHEKLFF.